Included here is one T cell receptor beta chain sequence, with context. Its antigen is still unknown. Some clones are missing from TCRdb's copy, which holds only in-frame ones; the method was immunoSEQ multiplex PCR. This table holds about 150,000 clones, 92% found once. The CDR3 has 16 amino acids. V was cut by 0 bases and J by 0 bases, with 9 bases left in between. Per the germline V gene, CDR1 is LNHNV and CDR2 is YYDKDF (reference sequence). This entry comes from a study of T cell responses to AZD1222 COVID-19 vaccine. Study-level results: Spike-spanning, vaccine-associated CD4 TCRs were dominant at 160-218 and 743-854. Nearly half of unique spike-specific TCRs reportedly avoided B.1.351 and B.1.1.7 mutated regions. Seropositive status at baseline applied to only 6 or 7 AZD1222 recipients. It was only after the peak T cell response that any repertoires were sampled.

The chain recombines TRBV15 with TRBJ1-5; D is undetermined. The receptor was derived from an adult in good health. The material sequenced was peripheral blood, taken on day 0 of AZD1222 vaccination. The CDR3 protein is CATSRDRVGSNQPQHF. CDR3 DNA sequence: TGTGCCACCAGCAGAGATAGGGTGGGTAGCAATCAGCCCCAGCATTTT.